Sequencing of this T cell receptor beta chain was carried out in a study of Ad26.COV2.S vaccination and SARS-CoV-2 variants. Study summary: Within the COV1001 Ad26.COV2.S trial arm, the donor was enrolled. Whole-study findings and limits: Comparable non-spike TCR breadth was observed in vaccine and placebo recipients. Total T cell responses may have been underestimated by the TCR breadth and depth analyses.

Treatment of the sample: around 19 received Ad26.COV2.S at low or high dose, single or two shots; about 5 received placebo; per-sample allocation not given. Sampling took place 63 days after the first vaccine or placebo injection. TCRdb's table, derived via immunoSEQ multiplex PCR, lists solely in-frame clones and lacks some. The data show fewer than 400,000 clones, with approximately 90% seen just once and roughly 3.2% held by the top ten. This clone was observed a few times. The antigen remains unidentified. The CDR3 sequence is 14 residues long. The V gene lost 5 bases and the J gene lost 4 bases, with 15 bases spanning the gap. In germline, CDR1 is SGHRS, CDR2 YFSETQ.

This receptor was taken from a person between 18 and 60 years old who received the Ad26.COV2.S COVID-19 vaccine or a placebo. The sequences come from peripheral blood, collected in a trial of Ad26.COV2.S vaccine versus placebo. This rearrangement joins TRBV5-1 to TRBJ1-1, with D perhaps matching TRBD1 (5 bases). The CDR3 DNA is TGCGCCAGCAGACCCCGGGGGGAGGGCACTGAAGCTTTCTTT. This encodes CASRPRGEGTEAFF. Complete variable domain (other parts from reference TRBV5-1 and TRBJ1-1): KAGVTQTPRYLIKTRGQQVTLSCSPISGHRSVSWYQQTPGQGLQFLFEYFSETQRNKGNFPGRFSGRQFSNSRSEMNVSTLELGDSALYLCASRPRGEGTEAFFGQGTRLTVV.